This TCR beta chain stems from a study of cytomegalovirus exposure and HLA in healthy donors. Study information: In terms of ancestry, the Caucasian-associated cluster contained about four fifths of the roughly 400 genotyped donors.

The germline V gene encodes CDR1 SGDLS and CDR2 YYNGEE. This CDR3 has 15 amino acids. J was trimmed by 5 bases and V by 0 bases; bases with no gene match: 6. This clone was seen only once. Within the sample, other DNA sequences also encode this same CDR3. The study ran its PCR with 60 Vbeta and 13 Jbeta primers. The protocol was immunoSEQ multiplex PCR, while the TCRdb copy is restricted to in-frame clones and leaves out a portion. The sample yields around 100,000 clones, 65% to 85% seen once. This clonotype was obtained from a man between 50 and 59 years old in good health and CMV-seronegative. The specimen sequenced was PBMCs. The gene calls are TRBV9 and TRBJ2-5; 8 nucleotides line up with TRBD2. The CDR3 loop is CASSVGAGGGETQYF. The CDR3 DNA sequence: TGTGCCAGCAGCGTAGGGGCGGGAGGTGGGGAGACCCAGTACTTC.